Below, 17 T cell receptor beta chains from the same sample are listed, as sequenced in a study of OX40 agonist ivuxolimab in advanced cancers. Here immunoSEQ multiplex PCR was the method, and the copy in TCRdb shows in-frame clones only, minus some. The table lists about 37,000 clones, about 90% of them singletons. Sequences were derived from CD4+ or CD8+ T cells sorted from blood, sampled in a trial of the OX40 agonist ivuxolimab. Source of these receptors: an adult with an advanced solid tumor such as melanoma, head and neck, liver or kidney cancer.

The chain joins TRBV7-2 to TRBJ2-3, with D possibly matching TRBD2 (6 bases). Germline V gene sequence: CDR1 SGHTA, CDR2 FQGNSA. Trimming left V 4 bases short and J 4 bases short, with 9 bases between. CDR3 length: 13 amino acids. DNA of the CDR3: TGTGCCAGCAGCTCGTGGGGGGCAGATACGCAGTATTTT. It is translated as CASSSWGADTQYF. The whole variable domain, remainder taken from reference TRBV7-2 and TRBJ2-3, is GAGVSQSPSNKVTEKGKDVELRCDPISGHTALYWYRQSLGQGLEFLIYFQGNSAPDKSGLPSDRFSAERTGGSVSTLTIQRTQQEDSAVYLCASSSWGADTQYFGPGTRLTVL.

The chain recombines TRBV30 with TRBJ1-2; 8 bases are shared with TRBD1. The CDR3 has 13 amino acids. Germline CDR1 reads GTSNPN; CDR2 reads SVGIG (reference sequence). Losses at the gene ends were 7 bases for V and 1 base for J; bases not matched to a gene: 5. Written as DNA, the CDR3 is TGTGCCTTACAGGGGGGGCTTAACTATGGCTACACCTTC. This sequence encodes CALQGGLNYGYTF.

V is TRBV11-2 and J is TRBJ2-5; 9 bases are shared with TRBD2. The CDR3 sequence is 15 residues long. Germline CDR1 SGHAT, CDR2 FQNNGV. The V and J ends lost 6 bases and 4 bases, in that order; junction bases with no gene match: 9. The CDR3 region has the DNA TGTGCCAGCAGTCTTAGCGGGGGTTTGCGAGAGACCCAGTACTTC. As protein: CASSLSGGLRETQYF.

This chain joins TRBV7-8 and TRBJ2-6; TRBD1 aligns across 11 bases. The germline gives CDR1 SGHVS, CDR2 FQNEAQ. J gave up 3 bases and V 1 base, and 5 bases lay outside the gene matches. This CDR3 is built from 18 residues. The CDR3 protein is CASSLEGQGAFGANVLTF. CDR3 bases: TGTGCCAGCAGCTTAGAAGGACAGGGGGCGTTTGGGGCCAACGTCCTGACTTTC. Variable domain in full (rest from reference TRBV7-8 and TRBJ2-6): GAGVSQSPRYKVAKRGQDVALRCDPISGHVSLFWYQQALGQGPEFLTYFQNEAQLDKSGLPSDRFFAERPEGSVSTLKIQRTQQEDSAVYLCASSLEGQGAFGANVLTFGAGSRLTVL.

This chain links TRBV27 with TRBJ2-7; D is perhaps TRBD1 (5 bases). The germline gives CDR1 MNHEY, CDR2 SMNVEV (reference sequence). The CDR3 is 13 amino acids. V lost 5 bases and J lost 6, with 14 bases in between. DNA of the CDR3: TGTGCCAGCAGTCTGGGGTCTAGGGGCGAGCAGTACTTC. It translates to CASSLGSRGEQYF.

The J gene is TRBJ1-1, the V gene TRBV19; D gene unclear. This CDR3 has 15 amino acids. From germline, CDR1 is LNHDA and CDR2 SQIVND (reference sequence). The germline V and J ends were trimmed by 0 bases and 4 bases, with 12 bases remaining between them. The CDR3 loop is CASSIDPGKVTEAFF. As DNA, the CDR3 is TGTGCCAGTAGTATAGATCCCGGGAAGGTCACTGAAGCTTTCTTT.

The J gene is TRBJ2-3, the V gene TRBV4-3; weak D call: TRBD1 (6 bases). The CDR3 runs to 15 residues. The V gene lost 0 bases and the J gene lost 2 bases, with 9 bases spanning the gap. Germline-derived CDR1 and CDR2 are LGHNA and YSLEER. Here the CDR3 reads CASSQDGQFTDTQYF. CDR3 coding DNA: TGCGCCAGCAGCCAAGATGGACAGTTCACAGATACGCAGTATTTT.

This chain joins TRBV4-1 and TRBJ1-2; 8 bases line up with TRBD1. The CDR3 contains 13 residues. Germline trimming cut 3 bases from V and 7 bases from J; bases unmatched to any gene: 4. Germline V gives CDR1 MGHRA, CDR2 YSYEKL. This CDR3 reads CASSHKQGGGYTF. The CDR3 coding sequence is TGCGCCAGCAGCCATAAACAGGGGGGTGGCTACACCTTC.

V is TRBV19 and J is TRBJ2-1; possible D gene TRBD2, 5 bases. Germline values: CDR1 LNHDA, CDR2 SQIVND (reference sequence). The CDR3 loop spans 11 amino acids. The germline V and J ends were trimmed by 4 bases and 9 bases, with 7 bases remaining between them. CDR3 nucleotide sequence: TGTGCCAGTAGTACGGCGGGTGAGCAGTTCTTC. As protein: CASSTAGEQFF.

The rearrangement uses TRBV9 and TRBJ1-6; D is perhaps TRBD1 (6 bases). Trimming shortened V by 0 bases and J by 6 bases, and 10 bases separated the two germline ends. The CDR3 loop spans 15 amino acids. Germline V gene data show CDR1 as SGDLS and CDR2 as YYNGEE. The CDR3 DNA reads TGTGCCAGCAGCGTAGATGGGGGCTCTAATTCACCCCTCCACTTT. It codes for CASSVDGGSNSPLHF.

The V call is TRBV5-1, the J call TRBJ1-1; 7 bases agree with TRBD1. The V and J ends lost 6 bases and 1 base, in that order; junction bases with no gene match: 9. The V gene's germline CDR1 is SGHRS and CDR2 YFSETQ. The CDR3 contains 15 residues. DNA of the CDR3: TGCGCCAGCATGCGGGACAGTCCAACGAACACTGAAGCTTTCTTT. This translates into CASMRDSPTNTEAFF.

The chain joins TRBV4-1 to TRBJ2-7; D ambiguous. Germline V lookup: CDR1 MGHRA, CDR2 YSYEKL. The CDR3 loop spans 13 amino acids. The CDR3 spells CASGQTASYEQYF. Written as DNA, the CDR3 is TGCGCTTCGGGCCAAACGGCGTCCTACGAGCAGTACTTC.

This chain links TRBV9 with TRBJ2-7; D call uncertain. The V end was cut by 0 bases, the J end by 0 bases, with 7 bases between. Germline V CDR1 and CDR2: SGDLS, YYNGEE. The CDR3 is 14 amino acids. In nucleotides, the CDR3 is TGTGCCAGCAGCGTAGGGTACAGCTCCTACGAGCAGTACTTC. Translating gives CASSVGYSSYEQYF. Full variable domain (rest looked up from reference TRBV9 and TRBJ2-7): DSGVTQTPKHLITATGQRVTLRCSPRSGDLSVYWYQQSLDQGLQFLIQYYNGEERAKGNILERFSAQQFPDLHSELNLSSLELGDSALYFCASSVGYSSYEQYFGPGTRLTVT.

The chain uses TRBV2 and TRBJ1-4; D unresolved. The CDR3 runs 11 residues. Per germline, CDR1 SNHLY and CDR2 FYNNEI. V lost 7 bases to trimming and J lost 8 bases, with 8 bases between them. CDR3 DNA sequence: TGTGCCAGCACGGACTTAGAAAAACTGTTTTTT. This gives the protein CASTDLEKLFF.

V usage is TRBV29-1 and J usage is TRBJ1-2; 7 nucleotides match TRBD1. J lost 1 base, V lost 6 bases, and 11 bases had no gene match. The CDR3 covers 15 residues. Looked up from germline, CDR1 is SQVTM and CDR2 is ANQGSEA. The CDR3 loop reads CSVGTDPERNYGYTF. DNA of the CDR3: TGCAGCGTCGGGACAGACCCTGAACGTAACTATGGCTACACCTTC.

The chain uses TRBV7-7 and TRBJ2-5, with 9 bases aligning to TRBD2. V trimming: 1 base; J trimming: 4 bases; junction bases outside the gene matches: 4. The CDR3 extends over 15 amino acids. Germline CDR1 is SSHAT and CDR2 is FNYEAQ (reference sequence). The CDR3, as DNA: TGTGCCAGCAGCTTAGAACGCGGGGGGGGAGAGACCCAGTACTTC. Its protein product is CASSLERGGGETQYF.

The chain has TRBV19 and TRBJ2-7, with D unresolved. The germline gives CDR1 LNHDA, CDR2 SQIVND (reference sequence). V was pared by 6 bases and J by 3 bases, with 9 bases between. The CDR3 totals 12 residues. In DNA, the CDR3 is TGTGCCAGTAGGGACGGGTACTACGAGCAGTACTTC. As protein: CASRDGYYEQYF.